The 11 T cell receptor beta chains below come from one sample, sequenced in a study of CD8+CD57+ T cells in acquired aplastic anemia. Investigators profiled TCR beta VDJ and CDR3 from genomic DNA template. MiXCR, applied by TCRdb to the reads, yields one record per CDR3 protein. Found here are about 210,000 distinct CDR3 sequences, around 60% of them singletons; the top ten hold approximately 30%. The sequencing input was sorted CD4+, CD8+, or CD8+CD57+ T cells (not recorded which) from PBMCs. The receptors were sampled from a human donor in good health.

This clonotype was detected ten times or more. The J gene is TRBJ1-3, the V gene TRBV5-1; 8 nucleotides match TRBD1. CDR3 length: 16 residues. V shed 3 bases, J shed 3 bases, and the junction held 8 bases outside the gene matches. Per the germline V gene, CDR1 is SGHRS and CDR2 is YFSETQ. CDR3 sequence: CASSYGQGVFGNTIYF. The CDR3 DNA reads as TGCGCCAGCAGCTACGGACAGGGTGTTTTTGGAAACACCATATATTTT.

The V gene is TRBV13, the J gene TRBJ2-7; TRBD1 aligns across 9 bases. The trim removed 4 bases at V and 6 bases at J, leaving 7 bases unmatched. This CDR3 contains 14 residues. Germline V lookup: CDR1 PRHDT, CDR2 FYEKMQ (reference sequence). The CDR3 spells CASSYRDREIEQYF. CDR3 nucleotides: TGTGCCAGCAGCTACCGGGACAGGGAGATCGAGCAGTACTTC.

The rearrangement joins TRBV7-3 to TRBJ2-3; the D gene could be TRBD1 or TRBD2 (5 bases each). The CDR3 covers 15 residues. V lost 5 bases and J 0 bases, leaving 12 bases between the germline ends. Germline CDR1 reads SGHTA; CDR2 reads FQGTGA. The CDR3 loop reads CASSRGRESTDTQYF. CDR3 in DNA: TGTGCCAGCAGCAGGGGACGAGAAAGCACAGATACGCAGTATTTT. The full variable domain, its missing parts supplied by reference TRBV7-3 and TRBJ2-3, is GAGVSQTPSNKVTEKGKYVELRCDPISGHTALYWYRQSLGQGPEFLIYFQGTGAADDSGLPNDRFFAVRPEGSVSTLKIQRTERGDSAVYLCASSRGRESTDTQYFGPGTRLTVL.

The chain carries TRBV9 and TRBJ1-2, with D possibly being TRBD1 (6 bases). Trimming left V 0 bases short and J 4 bases short, with 16 bases between. This CDR3 contains 16 residues. CDR1 is SGDLS, CDR2 YYNGEE, per germline. CDR3 region: CASSVGGTGRSYGYTF. CDR3 DNA: TGTGCCAGCAGCGTAGGAGGTACAGGGCGGTCCTATGGCTACACCTTC. The full variable domain, its missing parts supplied by reference TRBV9 and TRBJ1-2, is DSGVTQTPKHLITATGQRVTLRCSPRSGDLSVYWYQQSLDQGLQFLIQYYNGEERAKGNILERFSAQQFPDLHSELNLSSLELGDSALYFCASSVGGTGRSYGYTFGSGTRLTVV.

This clonotype was observed a few times. The chain carries TRBV7-8 and TRBJ1-1; tentatively, D is TRBD1 (6 bases). Germline-derived CDR1 and CDR2 are SGHVS and FQNEAQ. V dropped 2 bases and J dropped 5 bases, with 9 bases sitting between them. CDR3 size: 13 residues. CDR3 nucleotide sequence: TGTGCCAGCAGCTTACACAGGGAAACTGAAGCTTTCTTT. It codes for CASSLHRETEAFF.

Regarding this clonotype: A read error is likely, as this CDR3 ends without the conserved phenylalanine or tryptophan. It is unclear where the CDR3 begins or ends on the DNA, so no DNA is shown, and the CDR3 is as TCRdb lists it. V is TRBV7-3 and J is TRBJ1-1. The CDR3 has 10 residues if both end residues are counted. Germline CDR1 is SGHTA and CDR2 is FQGTGA. The CDR3: CASSFFQVRM.

The gene calls are TRBV20-1 and TRBJ2-7; 9 nucleotides line up with TRBD2. J gave up 4 bases and V 7 bases, and 5 bases lay outside the gene matches. The CDR3 is 12 residues long. Germline V lookup: CDR1 DFQATT, CDR2 SNEGSKA (reference sequence). The CDR3 DNA reads TGCAGTGGACTAGCGGACCTATACGAGCAGTACTTC. This sequence encodes CSGLADLYEQYF.

The V gene is TRBV15, the J gene TRBJ1-1, with 10 positions matching TRBD1. V lost 5 bases to trimming and J lost 6 bases; unmatched junction nucleotides: 9. Germline-derived CDR1 and CDR2 are LNHNV and YYDKDF (reference sequence). The CDR3 consists of 15 residues. This chain's CDR3 is CATSGGQGVRAEAFF. CDR3 DNA sequence: TGTGCCACCAGCGGTGGACAGGGGGTCAGGGCTGAAGCTTTCTTT.

The gene calls are TRBV25-1 and TRBJ1-1; unclear D gene. V was trimmed by 4 bases and J by 11 bases, leaving 17 bases between them. Germline V gives CDR1 MGHDK, CDR2 SYGVNS. CDR3 length equals 13 residues. CDR3 loop: CASSAGSVLGAFF. The CDR3 coding sequence is TGTGCCAGCAGTGCCGGAAGCGTCCTGGGGGCTTTCTTT.

The chain uses TRBV5-1 and TRBJ1-2; D possibly corresponds to TRBD1 (6 bases). The CDR3 spans 14 residues. Germline V gene lookup returns CDR1 SGHRS and CDR2 YFSETQ. V was pared by 2 bases and J by 4 bases, with 12 bases between. CDR3 region: CASSFRGGGYGYTF. DNA for the CDR3: TGCGCCAGCAGCTTCAGAGGGGGGGGCTATGGCTACACCTTC.

This clonotype turned up a few times. The J gene is TRBJ1-6, the V gene TRBV4-2; D is possibly TRBD1 (6 bases). V lost 5 bases, J lost 9 bases, and 23 bases lay in between. The CDR3 length is 17 residues. Germline CDR1 and CDR2: LGHNA and YNFKEQ. The CDR3 bases are TGTGCCAGCAGCTTAGCGGCTCTACTGGACAGCTCTTCACCCCTCCACTTT. It encodes CASSLAALLDSSSPLHF.